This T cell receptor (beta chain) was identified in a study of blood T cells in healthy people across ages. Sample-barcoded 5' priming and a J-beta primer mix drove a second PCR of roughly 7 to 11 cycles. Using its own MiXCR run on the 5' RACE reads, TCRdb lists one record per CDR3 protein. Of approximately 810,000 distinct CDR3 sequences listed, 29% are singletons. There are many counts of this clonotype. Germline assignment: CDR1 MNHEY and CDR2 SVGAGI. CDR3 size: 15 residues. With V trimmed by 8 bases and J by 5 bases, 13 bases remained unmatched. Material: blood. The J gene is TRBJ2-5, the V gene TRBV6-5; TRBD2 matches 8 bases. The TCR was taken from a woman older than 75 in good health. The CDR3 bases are TGTGCCAGCGGGTCGGGACTAGGTTTCCGGGAGACCCAGTACTTC. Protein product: CASGSGLGFRETQYF.